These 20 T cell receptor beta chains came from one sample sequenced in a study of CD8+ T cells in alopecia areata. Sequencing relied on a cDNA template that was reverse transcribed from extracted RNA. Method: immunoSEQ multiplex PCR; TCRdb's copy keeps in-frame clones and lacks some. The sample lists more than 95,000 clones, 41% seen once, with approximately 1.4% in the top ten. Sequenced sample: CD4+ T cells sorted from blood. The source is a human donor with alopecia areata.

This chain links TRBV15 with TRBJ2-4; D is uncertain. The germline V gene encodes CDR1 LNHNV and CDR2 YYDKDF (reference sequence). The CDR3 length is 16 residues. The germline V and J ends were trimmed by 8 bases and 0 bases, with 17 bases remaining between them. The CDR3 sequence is CATRDPKTTAKNIQYF. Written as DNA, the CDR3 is TGTGCCACCCGAGACCCCAAGACCACAGCCAAAAACATTCAGTACTTC.

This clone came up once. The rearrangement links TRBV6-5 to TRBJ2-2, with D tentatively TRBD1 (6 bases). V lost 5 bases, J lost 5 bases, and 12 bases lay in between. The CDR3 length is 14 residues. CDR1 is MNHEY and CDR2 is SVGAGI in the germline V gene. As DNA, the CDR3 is TGTGCCAGCAGTAAAGGACAGAGTACCGGGGAGCTGTTTTTT. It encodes CASSKGQSTGELFF.

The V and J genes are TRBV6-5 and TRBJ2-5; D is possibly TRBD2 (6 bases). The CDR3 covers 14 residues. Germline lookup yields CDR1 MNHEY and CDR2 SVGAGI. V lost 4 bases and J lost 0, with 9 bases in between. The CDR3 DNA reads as TGTGCCAGCAGTTTAGCGGCGTACCAAGAGACCCAGTACTTC. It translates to CASSLAAYQETQYF.

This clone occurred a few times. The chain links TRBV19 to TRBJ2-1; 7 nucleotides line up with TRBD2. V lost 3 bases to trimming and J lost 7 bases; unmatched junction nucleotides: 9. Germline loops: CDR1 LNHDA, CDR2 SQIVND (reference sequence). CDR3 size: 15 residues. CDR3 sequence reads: CASSIWTRGVNEQFF. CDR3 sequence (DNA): TGTGCCAGTAGTATTTGGACCCGGGGGGTGAATGAGCAGTTCTTC.

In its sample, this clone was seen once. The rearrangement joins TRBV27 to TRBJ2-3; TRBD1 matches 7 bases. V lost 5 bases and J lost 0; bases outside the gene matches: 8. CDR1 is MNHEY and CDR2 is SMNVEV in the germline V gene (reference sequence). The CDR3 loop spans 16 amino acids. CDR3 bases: TGTGCCAGCAGTACAGGGGCAGTCCTTAGCACAGATACGCAGTATTTT. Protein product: CASSTGAVLSTDTQYF.

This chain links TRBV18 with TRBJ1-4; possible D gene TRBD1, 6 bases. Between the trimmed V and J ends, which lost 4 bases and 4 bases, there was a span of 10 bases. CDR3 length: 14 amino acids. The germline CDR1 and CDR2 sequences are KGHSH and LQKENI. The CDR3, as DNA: TGTGCCAGCTCACGGCAGGGGAATAATGAAAAACTGTTTTTT. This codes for CASSRQGNNEKLFF.

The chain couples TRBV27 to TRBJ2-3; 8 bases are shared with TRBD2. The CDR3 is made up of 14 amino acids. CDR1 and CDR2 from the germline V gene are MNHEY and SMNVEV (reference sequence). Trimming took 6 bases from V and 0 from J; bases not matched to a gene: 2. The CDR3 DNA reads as TGTGCCAGCAGAACTAGCGGAAGCACAGATACGCAGTATTTT. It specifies CASRTSGSTDTQYF.

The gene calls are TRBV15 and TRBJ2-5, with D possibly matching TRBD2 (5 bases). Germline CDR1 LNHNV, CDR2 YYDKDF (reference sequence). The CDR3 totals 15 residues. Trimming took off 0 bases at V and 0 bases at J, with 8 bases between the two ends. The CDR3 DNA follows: TGTGCCACCAGCAGAGATCTCGGGGACCAAGAGACCCAGTACTTC. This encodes CATSRDLGDQETQYF.

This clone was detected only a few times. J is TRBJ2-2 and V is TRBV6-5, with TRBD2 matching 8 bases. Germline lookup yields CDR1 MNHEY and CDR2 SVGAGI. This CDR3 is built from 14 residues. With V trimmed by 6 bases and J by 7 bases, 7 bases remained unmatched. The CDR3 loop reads CASRPAGALGELFF. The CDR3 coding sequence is TGTGCCAGCAGGCCAGCGGGAGCGCTCGGGGAGCTGTTTTTT.

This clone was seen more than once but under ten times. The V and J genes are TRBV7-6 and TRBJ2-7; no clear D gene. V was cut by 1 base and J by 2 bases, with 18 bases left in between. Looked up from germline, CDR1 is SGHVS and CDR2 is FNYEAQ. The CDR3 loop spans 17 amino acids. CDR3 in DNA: TGTGCCAGCAGCTTAGGGCTCAAGGGCGCATATCCCTACGAGCAGTACTTC. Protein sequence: CASSLGLKGAYPYEQYF.

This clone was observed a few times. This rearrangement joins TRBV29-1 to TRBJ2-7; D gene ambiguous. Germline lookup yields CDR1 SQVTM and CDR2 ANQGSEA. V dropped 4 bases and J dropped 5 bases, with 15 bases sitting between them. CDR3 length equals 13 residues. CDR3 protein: CSVGTILTHEQYF. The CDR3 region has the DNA TGCAGCGTTGGCACTATATTAACCCACGAGCAGTACTTC.

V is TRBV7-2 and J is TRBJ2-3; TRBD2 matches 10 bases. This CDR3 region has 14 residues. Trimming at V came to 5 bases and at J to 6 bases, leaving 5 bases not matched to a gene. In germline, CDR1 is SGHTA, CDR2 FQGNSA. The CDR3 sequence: CASSQGLAADTQYF. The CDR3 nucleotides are TGTGCCAGCAGCCAAGGACTAGCGGCCGATACGCAGTATTTT. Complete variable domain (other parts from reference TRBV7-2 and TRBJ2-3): GAGVSQSPSNKVTEKGKDVELRCDPISGHTALYWYRQSLGQGLEFLIYFQGNSAPDKSGLPSDRFSAERTGGSVSTLTIQRTQQEDSAVYLCASSQGLAADTQYFGPGTRLTVL.

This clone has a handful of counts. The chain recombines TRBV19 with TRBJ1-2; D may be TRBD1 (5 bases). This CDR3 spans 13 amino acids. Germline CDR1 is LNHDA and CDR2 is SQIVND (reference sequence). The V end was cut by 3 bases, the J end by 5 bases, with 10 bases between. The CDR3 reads CASSMGQHYGYTF. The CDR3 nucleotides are TGTGCCAGTAGTATGGGGCAGCATTATGGCTACACCTTC.

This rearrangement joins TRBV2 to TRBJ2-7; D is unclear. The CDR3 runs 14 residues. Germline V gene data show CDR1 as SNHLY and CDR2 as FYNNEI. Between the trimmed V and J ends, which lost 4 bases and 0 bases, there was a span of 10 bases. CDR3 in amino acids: CASSVISNSYEQYF. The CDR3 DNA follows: TGTGCCAGCAGTGTGATCTCAAACTCCTACGAGCAGTACTTC.

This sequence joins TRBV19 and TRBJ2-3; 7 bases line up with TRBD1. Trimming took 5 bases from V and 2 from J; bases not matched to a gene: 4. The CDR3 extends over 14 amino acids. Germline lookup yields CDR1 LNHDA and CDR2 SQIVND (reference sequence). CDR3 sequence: CASSVDRATDTQYF. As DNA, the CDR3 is TGTGCCAGTAGTGTTGACAGGGCCACAGATACGCAGTATTTT.

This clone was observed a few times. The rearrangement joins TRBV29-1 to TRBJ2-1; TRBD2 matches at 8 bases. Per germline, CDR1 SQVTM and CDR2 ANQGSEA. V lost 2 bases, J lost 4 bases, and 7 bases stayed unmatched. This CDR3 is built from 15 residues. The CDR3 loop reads CSVEFHRGGYNEQFF. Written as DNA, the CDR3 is TGCAGCGTTGAATTTCACCGCGGGGGGTACAATGAGCAGTTCTTC.

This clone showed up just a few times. Here the CDR3 reads CSVEGQWAKNIQYF. CDR3 coding DNA: TGCAGCGTTGAGGGTCAGTGGGCCAAAAACATTCAGTACTTC. This chain links TRBV29-1 with TRBJ2-4; D remains ambiguous. The CDR3 covers 14 residues. The germline gives CDR1 SQVTM, CDR2 ANQGSEA. The V gene lost 3 bases and the J gene lost 1 base, with 10 bases spanning the gap.

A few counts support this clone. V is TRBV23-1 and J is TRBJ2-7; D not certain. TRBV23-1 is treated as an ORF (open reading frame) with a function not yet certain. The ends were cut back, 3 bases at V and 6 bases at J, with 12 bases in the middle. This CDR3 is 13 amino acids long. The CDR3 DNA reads TGCGCCAGCAGTCACCAACATTGGTCCGAGCAGTACTTC. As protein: CASSHQHWSEQYF.

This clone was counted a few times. The CDR3 DNA reads as TGTGCCAGCTCACCGGGAACTGGCAGGGGGCGAGTTGGGGCCAACGTCCTGACTTTC. It encodes CASSPGTGRGRVGANVLTF. The V gene is TRBV18, the J gene TRBJ2-6; 8 bases are a match to TRBD1. This CDR3 region has 19 residues. Germline V gene lookup returns CDR1 KGHSH and CDR2 LQKENI. V lost 3 bases to trimming and J lost 3 bases; unmatched junction nucleotides: 13.

The CDR3 is CASSLSGRYFTDTQYF. Here the CDR3 DNA reads TGTGCCAGCAGCTTGAGCGGGAGGTACTTCACAGATACGCAGTATTTT. The rearrangement links TRBV5-6 to TRBJ2-3; 9 bases are a match to TRBD2. There are 16 residues in the CDR3. The junction had 5 bases not matched to a gene; V was cut back by 1 base and J by 2 bases. Germline assignment: CDR1 SGHDT and CDR2 YYEEEE. The full variable domain, with the rest looked up from reference TRBV5-6 and TRBJ2-3, is DAGVTQSPTHLIKTRGQQVTLRCSPKSGHDTVSWYQQALGQGPQFIFQYYEEEERQRGNFPDRFSGHQFPNYSSELNVNALLLGDSALYLCASSLSGRYFTDTQYFGPGTRLTVL.